This T cell receptor beta chain is drawn from a study of control samples from healthy donors and cancer patients. The CDR3 runs 14 residues. Trimming cost V 5 bases and J 4 bases, with 14 bases left between them. Germline CDR1 is SEHNR and CDR2 is FQNEAQ (reference sequence). Sequencing used immunoSEQ multiplex PCR; TCRdb keeps in-frame clones, though not all of them. The sample records 60,000 to 75,000 clones, more than 75% being singletons. The origin of this receptor is a woman aged 50 to 60 with head and neck cancer. Sequenced input: PBMCs. The chain joins TRBV7-9 to TRBJ2-5, with D tentatively TRBD2 (5 bases). For the CDR3, the DNA is TGTGCCAGCAGCCAGCGTCAGAGCGGAGAGACCCAGTACTTC. Amino acids: CASSQRQSGETQYF.